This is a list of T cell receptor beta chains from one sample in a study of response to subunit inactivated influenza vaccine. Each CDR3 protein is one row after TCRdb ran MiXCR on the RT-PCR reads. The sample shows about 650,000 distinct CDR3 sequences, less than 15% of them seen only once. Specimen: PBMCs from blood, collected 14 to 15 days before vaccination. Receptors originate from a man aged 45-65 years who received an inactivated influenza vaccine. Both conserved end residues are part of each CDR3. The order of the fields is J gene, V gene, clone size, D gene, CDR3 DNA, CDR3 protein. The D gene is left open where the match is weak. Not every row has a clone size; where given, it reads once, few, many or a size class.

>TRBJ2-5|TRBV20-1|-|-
TGCAGTGCTAAAACATGGAGTCAAGAGACCCAGTACTTC
CSAKTWSQETQYF
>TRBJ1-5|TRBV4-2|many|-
TGTGCCAGCAGCCAAGAGTCCAGGGAGATCAATCAGCCCCAGCATTTT
CASSQESREINQPQHF
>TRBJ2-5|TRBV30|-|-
TGTGCCTGGAGTCGGCAGATCCAAGAGACCCAGTACTTC
CAWSRQIQETQYF
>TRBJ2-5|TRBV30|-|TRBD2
TGTGCCTGGAGTGTTGCTAGCGGGAGAGGGACCCAGTACTTC
CAWSVASGRGTQYF
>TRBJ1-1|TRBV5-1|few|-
TGCGCCAGCAGCTTGTCAGGGGACCCTGAAGCTTTCTTT
CASSLSGDPEAFF
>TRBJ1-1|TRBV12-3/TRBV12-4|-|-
TGTGCCAGCAGTGCCCGTATGAACACTGAAGCTTTCTTT
CASSARMNTEAFF
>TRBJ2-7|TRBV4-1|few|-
TGCGCCAGCAGCCCGGGTCCCAGGGAACACGAGCAGTACTTC
CASSPGPREHEQYF
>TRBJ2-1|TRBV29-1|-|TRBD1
TGCAGCGTTAGAGGGGGCCTAGGACGTGAGCAGTTCTTC
CSVRGGLGREQFF
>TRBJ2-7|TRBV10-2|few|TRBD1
TGCGCCAGCGGCGGGACAGGGGTTCACGAGCAGTACTTC
CASGGTGVHEQYF
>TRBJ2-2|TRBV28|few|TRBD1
TGTGCCAGCAGGCCCCCGGGACAGGGGACCGGGGAGCTGTTTTTT
CASRPPGQGTGELFF
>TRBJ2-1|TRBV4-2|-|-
TGTGCCAGCAGCCAAGCCTCCGAGAATGAGCAGTTCTTC
CASSQASENEQFF
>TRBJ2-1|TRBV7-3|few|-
TGTGCCAGCAGCCGTGGGCCTATGTATGAGCAGTTCTTC
CASSRGPMYEQFF
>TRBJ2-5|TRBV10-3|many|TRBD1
TGTGCCATCAGTGAACATAGTGGGACAGGGGTGGGGACCCAGTACTTC
CAISEHSGTGVGTQYF
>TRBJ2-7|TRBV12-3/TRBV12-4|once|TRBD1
TGTGCCAGCAGGCTCGGGACAGGGAGTGGGGAAGAGCAGTACTTC
CASRLGTGSGEEQYF
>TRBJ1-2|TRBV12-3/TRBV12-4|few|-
TGTGCCAGCAGTTTTGGGGGGGGCCGCTATGGCTACACCTTC
CASSFGGGRYGYTF
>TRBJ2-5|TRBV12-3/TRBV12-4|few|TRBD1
TGTGCCAGCAGTTTAGCGGACAGGGGAACCGAGACCCAGTACTTC
CASSLADRGTETQYF